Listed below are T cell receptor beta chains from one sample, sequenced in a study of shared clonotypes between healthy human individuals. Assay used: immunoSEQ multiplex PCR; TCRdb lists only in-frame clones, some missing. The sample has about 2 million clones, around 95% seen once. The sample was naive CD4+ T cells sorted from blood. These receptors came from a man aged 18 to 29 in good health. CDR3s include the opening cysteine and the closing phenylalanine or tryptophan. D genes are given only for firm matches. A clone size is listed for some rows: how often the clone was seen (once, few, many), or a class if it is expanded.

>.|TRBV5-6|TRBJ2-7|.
CASSFSGRLFEQYF
TGTGCCAGCAGCTTTTCCGGGAGACTCTTCGAGCAGTACTTC
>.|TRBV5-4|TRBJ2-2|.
CASSLAPAGGGYTGELFF
TGTGCCAGCAGCTTAGCGCCCGCTGGCGGGGGCTACACCGGGGAGCTGTTTTTT
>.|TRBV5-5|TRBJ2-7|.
CASSLDASSYEQYF
TGTGCCAGCAGCTTGGACGCCAGCTCCTACGAGCAGTACTTC
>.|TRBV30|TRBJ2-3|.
CAWSVRRTRPATDTQYF
TGTGCCTGGAGTGTACGACGGACCCGCCCCGCTACAGATACGCAGTATTTT
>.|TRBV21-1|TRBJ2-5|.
CASRTDQETQYF
TGTGCCAGCCGGACAGACCAAGAGACCCAGTACTTC
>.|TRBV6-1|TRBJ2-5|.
CASSDGLGGGETQYF
TGTGCCAGCAGCGACGGACTAGGAGGGGGAGAGACCCAGTACTTC
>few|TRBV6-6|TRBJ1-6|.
CASSYKGSSPLHF
TGTGCCAGCAGTTATAAGGGGAGTTCACCCCTCCACTTT
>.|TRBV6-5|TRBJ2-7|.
CASSSQGGKVEQYF
TGTGCCAGCAGTTCACAGGGAGGTAAGGTCGAGCAGTACTTC
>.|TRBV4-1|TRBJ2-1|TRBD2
CASSPRRGGTYNEQFF
TGCGCCAGCAGCCCACGACGGGGGGGCACCTACAATGAGCAGTTCTTC
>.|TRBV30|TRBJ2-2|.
CAWPGYTGELFF
TGTGCCTGGCCAGGGTACACCGGGGAGCTGTTTTTT
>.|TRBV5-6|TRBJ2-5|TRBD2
CASSPFSGGIETQYF
TGTGCCAGCAGCCCATTTAGCGGGGGAATAGAGACCCAGTACTTC
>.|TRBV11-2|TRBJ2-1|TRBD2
CASRRTSENNEQFF
TGTGCCAGCAGGCGTACTAGCGAAAACAATGAGCAGTTCTTC
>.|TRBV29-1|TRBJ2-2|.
CSVETWVNTGELFF
TGCAGCGTTGAAACTTGGGTGAACACCGGGGAGCTGTTTTTT
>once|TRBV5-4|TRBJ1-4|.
CASSLQIANEKLFF
TGTGCCAGCAGCTTACAGATAGCTAATGAAAAACTGTTTTTT
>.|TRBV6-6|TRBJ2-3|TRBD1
CASRYWDRVEDTQYF
TGTGCCAGCAGGTACTGGGACAGGGTGGAGGATACGCAGTATTTT
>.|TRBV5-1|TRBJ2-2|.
CASSLEGPGTGELFF
TGCGCCAGCAGCTTGGAGGGTCCGGGCACCGGGGAGCTGTTTTTT
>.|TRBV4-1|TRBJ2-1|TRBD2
CASSQEVASGGYNEQFF
TGCGCCAGCAGCCAAGAAGTCGCTAGCGGGGGATACAATGAGCAGTTCTTC
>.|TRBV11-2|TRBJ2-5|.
CASSLGAGAETQYF
TGTGCCAGCAGCTTAGGGGCAGGGGCGGAGACCCAGTACTTC
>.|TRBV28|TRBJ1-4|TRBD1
CASSAGGQREKLFF
TGTGCCAGCAGCGCAGGGGGACAAAGAGAAAAACTGTTTTTT
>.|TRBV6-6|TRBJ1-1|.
CASSFSQGTEAFF
TGTGCCAGCAGTTTCTCCCAGGGCACTGAAGCTTTCTTT
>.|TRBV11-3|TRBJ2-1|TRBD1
CASSSGTGPYNEQFF
TGTGCCAGCAGCTCCGGGACAGGGCCTTACAATGAGCAGTTCTTC
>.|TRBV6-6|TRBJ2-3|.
CASRSRDSPVGDTQYF
TGTGCCAGCAGGTCCCGGGATAGTCCGGTCGGGGATACGCAGTATTTT
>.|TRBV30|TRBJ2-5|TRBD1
CAWSPIGTGLLQETQYF
TGTGCCTGGAGTCCGATCGGGACAGGCCTCCTTCAAGAGACCCAGTACTTC
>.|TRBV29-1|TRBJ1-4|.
CSVSPRLTNEKLFF
TGCAGCGTTAGCCCCAGGTTAACTAATGAAAAACTGTTTTTT
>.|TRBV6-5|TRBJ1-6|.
CASSPSSYPLHF
TGTGCCAGCAGCCCCTCCTCTTACCCCCTCCACTTT
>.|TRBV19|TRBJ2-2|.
CASSTTGVFGELFF
TGTGCCAGTAGTACTACAGGTGTATTCGGGGAGCTGTTTTTT
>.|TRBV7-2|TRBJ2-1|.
CASSLGSSYNEQFF
TGTGCCAGCAGCTTAGGCAGCTCCTACAATGAGCAGTTCTTC
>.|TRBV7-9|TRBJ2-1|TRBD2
CASSPSGSPHNEQFF
TGTGCCAGCAGTCCTAGCGGGAGCCCCCACAATGAGCAGTTCTTC
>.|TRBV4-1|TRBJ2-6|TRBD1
CASSQPKGGISGANVLTF
TGCGCCAGCAGCCAACCCAAAGGGGGCATCTCTGGGGCCAACGTCCTGACTTTC
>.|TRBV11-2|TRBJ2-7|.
CASSLELGLGSYEQYF
TGTGCCAGCAGCTTAGAACTAGGGCTAGGGTCCTACGAGCAGTACTTC
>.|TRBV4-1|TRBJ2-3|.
CASSQGVLPLTDTQYF
TGCGCCAGCAGCCAAGGGGTCCTGCCTCTCACAGATACGCAGTATTTT
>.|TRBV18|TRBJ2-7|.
CASSPGHEQYF
TGTGCCAGCTCACCAGGACACGAGCAGTACTTC
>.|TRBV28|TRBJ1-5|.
CASSLAPVLSNQPQHF
TGTGCCAGCAGTTTAGCCCCAGTACTAAGCAATCAGCCCCAGCATTTT
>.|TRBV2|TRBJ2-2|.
CASSVVEILSRELFF
TGTGCCAGCAGTGTCGTTGAGATATTGTCCCGGGAGCTGTTTTTT
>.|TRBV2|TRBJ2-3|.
CASALVGRGTTDTQYF
TGTGCCAGCGCCCTCGTGGGAAGGGGGACCACAGATACGCAGTATTTT
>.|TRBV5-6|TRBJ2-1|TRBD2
CASRLVAGGPNEQFF
TGTGCCAGCAGACTTGTAGCGGGAGGGCCCAATGAGCAGTTCTTC
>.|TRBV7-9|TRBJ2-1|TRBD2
CASSSRTNSGGYNEQFF
TGTGCCAGCAGCTCAAGAACGAATAGCGGGGGGTACAATGAGCAGTTCTTC
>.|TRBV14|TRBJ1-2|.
CASSQSVSYGYTF
TGTGCCAGCAGCCAGTCGGTTTCCTATGGCTACACCTTC
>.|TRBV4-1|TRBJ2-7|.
CASSRLAATYEQYF
TGCGCCAGCAGCCGACTGGCGGCTACCTACGAGCAGTACTTC
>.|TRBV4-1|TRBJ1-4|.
CASSQDAGGWGEKLFF
TGCGCCAGCAGCCAAGATGCGGGCGGCTGGGGTGAAAAACTGTTTTTT
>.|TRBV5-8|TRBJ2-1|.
CAGGITGTFSYNEQFF
TGTGCCGGAGGAATAACAGGGACCTTCTCCTACAATGAGCAGTTCTTC
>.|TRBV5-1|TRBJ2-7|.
CASSYPKKQDLEGEQYF
TGCGCCAGCAGCTACCCAAAAAAACAGGACCTGGAGGGGGAGCAGTACTTC
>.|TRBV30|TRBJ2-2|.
CAWSVISTGELFF
TGTGCCTGGAGTGTAATAAGTACCGGGGAGCTGTTTTTT
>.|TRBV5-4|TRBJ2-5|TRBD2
CASSLGTSGLQETQYF
TGTGCCAGCAGCCTCGGGACTAGCGGCCTCCAAGAGACCCAGTACTTC
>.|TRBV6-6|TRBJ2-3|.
CASSLGDTQYF
TGTGCCAGCAGTCTGGGGGATACGCAGTATTTT
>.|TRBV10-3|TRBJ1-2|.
CAISEGTGYGYTF
TGTGCCATCAGTGAGGGGACCGGGTATGGCTACACCTTC
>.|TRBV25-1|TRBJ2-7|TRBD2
CATSQPGRGAHEQYF
TGTGCCACCAGCCAGCCGGGGCGGGGGGCCCACGAGCAGTACTTC
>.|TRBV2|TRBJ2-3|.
CASSERASTDTQYF
TGTGCCAGCAGTGAAAGGGCTAGCACAGATACGCAGTATTTT
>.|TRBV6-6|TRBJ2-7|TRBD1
CASSQTGSAYEQYF
TGTGCCAGCAGCCAGACAGGGTCTGCCTACGAGCAGTACTTC
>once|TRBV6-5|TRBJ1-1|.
CASSSRDWLNTEAFF
TGTGCCAGCAGTTCTCGGGACTGGTTGAACACTGAAGCTTTCTTT
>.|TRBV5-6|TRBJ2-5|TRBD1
CASSRGQPQETQYF
TGTGCCAGCAGCAGGGGACAGCCCCAAGAGACCCAGTACTTC
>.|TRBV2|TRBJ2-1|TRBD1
CASTLDRGPYNEQFF
TGTGCCAGCACCTTAGACAGGGGGCCTTACAATGAGCAGTTCTTC
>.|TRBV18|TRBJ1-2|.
CASSPDENYGYTF
TGTGCCAGCTCACCCGACGAGAACTATGGCTACACCTTC
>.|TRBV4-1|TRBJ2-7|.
CASSQPRTNIYEQYF
TGCGCCAGCAGCCAACCAAGGACTAACATATACGAGCAGTACTTC
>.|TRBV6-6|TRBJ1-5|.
CASSRDNQPQHF
TGTGCCAGCAGCAGGGATAATCAGCCCCAGCATTTT
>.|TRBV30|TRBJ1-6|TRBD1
CASAGTGGSPLHF
TGTGCCTCCGCCGGGACAGGGGGCTCACCCCTCCACTTT
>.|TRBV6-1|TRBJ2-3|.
CASSEPGRRDTQYF
TGTGCCAGCAGTGAACCGGGGAGACGAGATACGCAGTATTTT
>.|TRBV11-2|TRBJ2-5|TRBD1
CASSRGTGLQETQYF
TGTGCCAGCAGCCGAGGGACAGGGTTACAAGAGACCCAGTACTTC
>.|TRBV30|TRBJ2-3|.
CAWSVQTARGRTDTQYF
TGTGCCTGGAGTGTCCAAACCGCCCGGGGACGCACAGATACGCAGTATTTT
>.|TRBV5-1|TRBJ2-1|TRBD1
CASSSGTGVYNEQFF
TGCGCCAGCAGCTCCGGGACAGGGGTTTACAATGAGCAGTTCTTC